This T cell receptor (beta chain) was sequenced during a study of Ad26.COV2.S vaccination and SARS-CoV-2 variants. Overall study findings and caveats: Greater spike-specific TCR breadth was seen in vaccine recipients than in placebo recipients. Responses of spike-specific T cells (both CD8+ and CD4+) reportedly showed substantial breadth after vaccination.

Concerning this clone: Antigen specificity is unknown.

As for treatment: 15 to 20 received Ad26.COV2.S at low or high dose, single or two shots; about 5 received placebo; per-sample allocation not given. The samples were gathered on day 63 after the first injection of vaccine or placebo. Trimming removed 9 bases at V and 7 bases at J, with 18 bases between. The CDR3 runs 13 residues. Profiling relied on immunoSEQ multiplex PCR, and the TCRdb table lists in-frame clones only, not all of them. Here the sample spans fewer than 500,000 clones, roughly 87% being singletons. The input for sequencing was peripheral blood, taken in a trial of Ad26.COV2.S vaccine versus placebo. The TCR sequence derives from a person aged 18-65 years who received the Ad26.COV2.S COVID-19 vaccine or a placebo. The genes are TRBV12-3 or TRBV12-4 and TRBJ1-2, with D tentatively TRBD1 (5 bases). The CDR3 DNA reads TGTGCCAGTCTCCCGTTTCGGGGCGGTGGCTACACCTTC. The encoded protein is CASLPFRGGGYTF.